What follows are 26 T cell receptor beta chains derived from one specimen sequenced in a study of cytomegalovirus exposure and HLA in healthy donors. Sequencing used immunoSEQ multiplex PCR; TCRdb keeps in-frame clones, though not all of them. The sample includes over 250,000 clones, 65% to 90% of them seen just once. Source material: PBMCs. The source of these receptors is a woman under 30 in good health and CMV-seronegative.

This clone has only a few counts. This chain uses TRBV5-1 with TRBJ2-6; no definite D call. Trimming took off 2 bases at V and 0 bases at J, with 6 bases between the two ends. Germline CDR1 and CDR2: SGHRS and YFSETQ. The CDR3 is made up of 15 amino acids. The CDR3 loop reads CASSFVSSGANVLTF. The CDR3 region has the DNA TGCGCCAGCAGCTTTGTGAGCTCTGGGGCCAACGTCCTGACTTTC.

Here the CDR3 reads CASSYNSGNTIYF. The CDR3 coding sequence is TGTGCCAGCAGTTATAACTCTGGAAACACCATATATTTT. The chain couples TRBV6-5 to TRBJ1-3; no clear D. The CDR3 has 13 amino acids. In germline, CDR1 is MNHEY, CDR2 SVGAGI. The ends were cut back, 3 bases at V and 0 bases at J, with 3 bases in the middle.

This chain joins TRBV2 and TRBJ1-1, with D hard to call. Germline CDR1 and CDR2: SNHLY and FYNNEI. V lost 6 bases to trimming and J lost 3 bases, with 11 bases between them. CDR3 size: 13 residues. CDR3 protein: CASRQSEDTEAFF. The CDR3 nucleotides are TGTGCCAGCAGGCAATCCGAGGACACTGAAGCTTTCTTT.

This chain links TRBV15 with TRBJ1-2; D is ambiguous. The CDR3 runs to 15 residues. Germline loops: CDR1 LNHNV, CDR2 YYDKDF (reference sequence). Deletions cut 10 bases from V and 6 bases from J, with 24 bases between. For the CDR3, the DNA is TGTGCCATACCAGCAAAGAGGCCCGAAGGTGATGGCTACACCTTC. This encodes CAIPAKRPEGDGYTF.

The CDR3 DNA is TGTGCCAGCAGTTCCAGGGTGTATAACTATGGCTACACCTTC. It is translated as CASSSRVYNYGYTF. The chain combines TRBV27 with TRBJ1-2, with TRBD1 as a possible D gene (5 bases). The germline V gene encodes CDR1 MNHEY and CDR2 SMNVEV (reference sequence). This CDR3 has 14 residues. V dropped 4 bases and J dropped 1 base, with 10 bases sitting between them.

This clone was observed a handful of times. The V call is TRBV7-6, the J call TRBJ2-7; weak D call: TRBD1 (6 bases). CDR3 length: 13 amino acids. Germline CDR1 reads SGHVS; CDR2 reads FNYEAQ. The germline V and J ends were trimmed by 5 bases and 2 bases, with 10 bases remaining between them. As DNA, the CDR3 is TGTGCCAGCAGCCGCGACAGGACCTACGAGCAGTACTTC. Amino acids: CASSRDRTYEQYF. Combining the CDR3 with reference TRBV7-6 and TRBJ2-7 gives the whole variable domain GAGVSQSPRYKVTKRGQDVALRCDPISGHVSLYWYRQALGQGPEFLTYFNYEAQQDKSGLPNDRFSAERPEGSISTLTIQRTEQRDSAMYRCASSRDRTYEQYFGPGTRLTVT.

This clone was detected once. The sample contains more than one DNA sequence encoding this CDR3. The chain recombines TRBV5-6 with TRBJ1-2; no clear D gene. CDR3 length equals 13 residues. The germline CDR1 and CDR2 sequences are SGHDT and YYEEEE. The V gene lost 0 bases and the J gene lost 4 bases, with 7 bases spanning the gap. The CDR3 spells CASSLAGGYGYTF. The CDR3, as DNA: TGTGCCAGCAGCTTGGCCGGCGGCTATGGCTACACCTTC.

This clone has a single count. J is TRBJ2-2 and V is TRBV28, with D possibly matching TRBD1 (5 bases). Trimming stripped 6 bases from V and 0 bases from J, with 11 bases between. Germline V gene data show CDR1 as MDHEN and CDR2 as SYDVKM. This CDR3 spans 15 amino acids. In DNA form, the CDR3 reads TGTGCCAGCAGGCACAGACAGACGAACACCGGGGAGCTGTTTTTT. Protein sequence: CASRHRQTNTGELFF. Using reference TRBV28 and TRBJ2-2 for the parts outside the CDR3, the full variable domain is DVKVTQSSRYLVKRTGEKVFLECVQDMDHENMFWYRQDPGLGLRLIYFSYDVKMKEKGDIPEGYSVSREKKERFSLILESASTNQTSMYLCASRHRQTNTGELFFGEGSRLTVL.

The chain uses TRBV5-4 and TRBJ1-6; D is unclear. V gave up 4 bases and J gave up 7 bases, with 15 bases separating them. Germline values: CDR1 SGHNT, CDR2 YYREEE (reference sequence). This CDR3 region has 15 residues. The CDR3 bases are TGTGCCAGCAGCCCTCGGGTGAACCAAAATTCACCCCTCCACTTT. Amino acid sequence: CASSPRVNQNSPLHF.

This clone was detected many times. This chain links TRBV7-2 with TRBJ2-3, with TRBD2 matching 11 bases. CDR3 length: 16 amino acids. J lost 1 base, V lost 5 bases, and 5 bases had no gene match. Germline values: CDR1 SGHTA, CDR2 FQGNSA. In DNA form, the CDR3 reads TGTGCCAGCAGCCCTCTAGCGGGGGGCGGCACAGATACGCAGTATTTT. As protein: CASSPLAGGGTDTQYF.

J is TRBJ1-5 and V is TRBV4-1, with 7 bases identical to TRBD1. The J segment lost 3 bases and the V segment lost 4 bases, leaving 21 bases of the junction unmatched. The CDR3 has 20 amino acids. Germline CDR1 MGHRA, CDR2 YSYEKL. This CDR3 is CASSPHGGRGNQKHNQPQHF. The CDR3 DNA is TGCGCCAGCAGCCCCCATGGTGGCAGGGGGAACCAAAAACACAATCAGCCCCAGCATTTT.

The chain recombines TRBV7-2 with TRBJ2-1, with TRBD2 matching over 9 bases. The V and J ends lost 3 bases and 7 bases, in that order; junction bases with no gene match: 10. The germline gives CDR1 SGHTA, CDR2 FQGNSA. The CDR3 runs to 16 residues. The CDR3 is CASSFKRREGRNEQFF. The DNA of the CDR3 is TGTGCCAGCAGCTTTAAGCGGCGGGAGGGCCGAAATGAGCAGTTCTTC.

This chain links TRBV4-3 with TRBJ1-2; perhaps TRBD1 as D (5 bases). Germline loops: CDR1 LGHNA, CDR2 YSLEER. The CDR3 spans 15 residues. Trimming pared 6 bases from V and 4 bases from J, leaving 18 bases between. The CDR3 DNA follows: TGCGCCAGCAGTGACTCAGACAGATCGGGCTATGGCTACACCTTC. This translates into CASSDSDRSGYGYTF.

The table lists this clone with a count of one. The chain is built from TRBV6-5 and TRBJ2-4; no definite D call. CDR1 and CDR2 from the germline V gene are MNHEY and SVGAGI. This CDR3 is 12 amino acids long. Trimming took off 5 bases at V and 6 bases at J, with 8 bases between the two ends. The CDR3 DNA reads as TGTGCCAGCAGTGAACTGTCAAACATTCAGTACTTC. Encoded protein: CASSELSNIQYF.

This chain joins TRBV10-1 and TRBJ2-1, with D unresolved. V was pared by 3 bases and J by 5 bases, with 8 bases between. The CDR3 is 13 residues long. Germline-derived CDR1 and CDR2 are WNHNN and SYGVQD (reference sequence). CDR3 in amino acids: CASSENYNNEQFF. The DNA for the CDR3 is TGCGCCAGCAGTGAAAACTACAACAATGAGCAGTTCTTC.

The chain couples TRBV30 to TRBJ2-7; D may be TRBD2 (6 bases). The CDR3 has 14 amino acids. CDR1 and CDR2 from the germline V gene are GTSNPN and SVGIG (reference sequence). Between the trimmed V and J ends, which lost 1 base and 2 bases, there was a span of 12 bases. DNA for the CDR3: TGTGCCTGGAGTGGTTCTGGAGGGACCTACGAGCAGTACTTC. Encoded protein: CAWSGSGGTYEQYF.

The CDR3 region is CASSLFQGTGTDTQYF. The DNA for the CDR3 is TGTGCCAGCAGTTTATTTCAGGGAACGGGCACAGATACGCAGTATTTT. J is TRBJ2-3 and V is TRBV28; D perhaps matches TRBD1 (5 bases). V dropped 1 base and J dropped 1 base, with 12 bases sitting between them. Germline CDR1 reads MDHEN; CDR2 reads SYDVKM. The CDR3 sequence is 16 residues long.

The CDR3 DNA reads TGTGCCTCGCGTGGGGGAACAGGGAATCAGCCCCAGCATTTT. It codes for CASRGGTGNQPQHF. This sequence joins TRBV6-1 and TRBJ1-5, with D possibly matching TRBD1 (6 bases). This CDR3 is built from 14 residues. The V and J ends lost 11 bases and 4 bases respectively, with 18 bases between them. Germline V gene sequence: CDR1 MNHNS, CDR2 SASEGT.

This clone was seen just once. This chain links TRBV10-1 with TRBJ2-1; 11 nucleotides agree with TRBD1. With V trimmed by 3 bases and J by 7 bases, 5 bases remained unmatched. This CDR3 is built from 15 residues. From germline, CDR1 is WNHNN and CDR2 SYGVQD (reference sequence). CDR3 DNA: TGCGCCAGCAGTGAACCGGGACAGGGGGTGAATGAGCAGTTCTTC. This sequence encodes CASSEPGQGVNEQFF.

This chain connects TRBV29-1 to TRBJ1-3, with no clear D. CDR3 length: 13 residues. V lost 7 bases, J lost 0 bases, and 10 bases lay in between. Germline V lookup: CDR1 SQVTM, CDR2 ANQGSEA. CDR3 in DNA: TGCAGCGCCAGCGGTGGCTCTGGAAACACCATATATTTT. Translating it yields CSASGGSGNTIYF.

This clone was picked up one time. The chain joins TRBV19 to TRBJ1-4, with D tentatively TRBD1 (6 bases). The V gene's germline CDR1 is LNHDA and CDR2 SQIVND (reference sequence). V lost 9 bases to trimming and J lost 6 bases, with 20 bases between them. The CDR3 loop spans 15 amino acids. CDR3 in DNA: TGTGCCAGCCGATTTAGTGGGGGCGCAGATGAAAAACTGTTTTTT. It codes for CASRFSGGADEKLFF.

This clone was seen just once. The chain uses TRBV28 and TRBJ2-7; TRBD1 matches 11 bases. The CDR3 is made up of 15 amino acids. V dropped 5 bases and J dropped 3; count of bases not matched to a gene: 6. The germline V gene encodes CDR1 MDHEN and CDR2 SYDVKM. The CDR3 DNA reads TGTGCCAGCAGTATACCGGGACAGGGGGTCTACGAGCAGTACTTC. Residues: CASSIPGQGVYEQYF.

This chain uses TRBV6-6 with TRBJ2-7; a possible D gene is TRBD1 (6 bases). The V end was cut by 10 bases, the J end by 3 bases, with 13 bases between. The CDR3 sequence is 12 residues long. Germline V gives CDR1 MNHNY, CDR2 SVGAGI (reference sequence). The CDR3: CATGQYFYEQYF. The CDR3 DNA is TGTGCCACCGGACAGTACTTCTACGAGCAGTACTTC.

The chain recombines TRBV9 with TRBJ1-1, with D possibly matching TRBD1 (5 bases). CDR1 is SGDLS, CDR2 YYNGEE, per germline. V shed 7 bases and J shed 2 bases, with 15 bases lying between them. The CDR3 has 14 amino acids. In nucleotides, the CDR3 is TGTGCCAGCTCCTATGCCGGGGGTAACACTGAAGCTTTCTTT. Translated: CASSYAGGNTEAFF.

This rearrangement joins TRBV30 to TRBJ2-7; D perhaps matches TRBD1 (5 bases). Germline V CDR1 and CDR2: GTSNPN, SVGIG (reference sequence). The CDR3 length is 15 residues. V dropped 0 bases and J dropped 6 bases, with 18 bases sitting between them. This chain's CDR3 is CAWSVAGQIPREQYF. DNA of the CDR3: TGTGCCTGGAGTGTAGCAGGACAAATCCCTCGCGAGCAGTACTTC.

This clone was recorded once. The V call is TRBV5-1, the J call TRBJ2-1; TRBD2 agrees at 7 bases. CDR3 size: 16 residues. Trimming removed 0 bases from V and 8 bases from J; junction bases left unmatched: 11. Germline CDR1 reads SGHRS; CDR2 reads YFSETQ. This chain's CDR3 is CASSLVFAGASDEQFF. The CDR3 DNA sequence: TGCGCCAGCAGCTTGGTGTTTGCGGGAGCTTCGGATGAGCAGTTCTTC.